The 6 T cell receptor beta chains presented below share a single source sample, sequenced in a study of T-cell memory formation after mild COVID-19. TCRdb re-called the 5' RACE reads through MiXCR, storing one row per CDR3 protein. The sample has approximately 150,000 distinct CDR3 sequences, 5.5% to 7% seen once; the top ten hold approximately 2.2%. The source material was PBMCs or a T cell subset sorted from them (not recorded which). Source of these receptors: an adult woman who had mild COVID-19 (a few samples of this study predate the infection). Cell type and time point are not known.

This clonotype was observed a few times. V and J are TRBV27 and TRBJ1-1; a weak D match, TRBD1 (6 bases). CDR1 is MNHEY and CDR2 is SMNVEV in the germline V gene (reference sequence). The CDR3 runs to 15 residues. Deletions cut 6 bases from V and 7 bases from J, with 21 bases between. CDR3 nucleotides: TGTGCCAGCAGCCACCTCGGGGTTGGGGGCTATGAAGCTTTCTTT. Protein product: CASSHLGVGGYEAFF.

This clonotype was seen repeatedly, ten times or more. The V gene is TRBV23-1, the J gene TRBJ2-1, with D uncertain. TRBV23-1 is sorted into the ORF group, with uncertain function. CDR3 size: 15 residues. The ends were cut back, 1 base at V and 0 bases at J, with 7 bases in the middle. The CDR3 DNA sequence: TGCGCCAGCAGTCAATTGGCTAGCTCCTACAATGAGCAGTTCTTC. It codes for CASSQLASSYNEQFF.

CDR3 DNA: TGTGCCAGCAGCACGAAGACAGGCGCAACTAATGAAAAACTGTTTTTT. Encoded protein: CASSTKTGATNEKLFF. The chain links TRBV5-4 to TRBJ1-4; tentative D call: TRBD1 (6 bases). V was cut by 4 bases and J by 0 bases, with 13 bases left in between. This CDR3 is 16 amino acids long. CDR1 is SGHNT, CDR2 YYREEE, per germline (reference sequence).

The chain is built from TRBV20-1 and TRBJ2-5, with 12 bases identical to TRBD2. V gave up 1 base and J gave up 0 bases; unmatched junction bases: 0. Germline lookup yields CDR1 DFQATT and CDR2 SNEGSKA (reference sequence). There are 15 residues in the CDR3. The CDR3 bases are TGCAGTGCTAGAGGGACTAGCGGGGACCAAGAGACCCAGTACTTC. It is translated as CSARGTSGDQETQYF.

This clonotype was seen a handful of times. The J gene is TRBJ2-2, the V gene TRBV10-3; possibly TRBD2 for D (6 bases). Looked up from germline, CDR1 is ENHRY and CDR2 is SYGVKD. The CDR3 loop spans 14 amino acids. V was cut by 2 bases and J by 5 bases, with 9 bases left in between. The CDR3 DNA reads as TGTGCCATCAGTGAGAGGGGAGGTACCGGGGAGCTGTTTTTT. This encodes CAISERGGTGELFF.

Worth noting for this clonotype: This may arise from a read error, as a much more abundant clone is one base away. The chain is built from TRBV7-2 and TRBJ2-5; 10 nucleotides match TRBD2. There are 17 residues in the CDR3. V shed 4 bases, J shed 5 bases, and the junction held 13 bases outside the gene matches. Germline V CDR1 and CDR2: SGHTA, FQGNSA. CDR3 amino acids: CASSSTRGTSVMETQYF. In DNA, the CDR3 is TGTGCCAGCAGCTCCACCCGTGGGACTAGCGTGATGGAGACCCAGTACTTC.